Described below is a single TCR beta chain sequence and its context. The sample comes from a study of shared T cell receptors in the human thymus. Unmatched junction bases numbered 11, after V lost 2 bases and J lost 2 bases. This CDR3 contains 17 residues. Looked up from germline, CDR1 is SEHNR and CDR2 is FQNEAQ (reference sequence). The method was immunoSEQ multiplex PCR; TCRdb's version includes in-frame clones alone and lacks a portion of them. The sample lists hundreds of thousands of clones; 80% to 90% were seen once. These data are also associated with another study on human thymus T cells. That paper adds: During corrective heart surgery, resections were taken, and the thymus tissue came from them. Thymic and blood repertoires appeared to carry a bias in their V and J gene usage. Thymic repertoires overlap heavily among unrelated individuals, related research has reported.

Material: thymocytes. This clonotype was sampled from a girl under two years old with a congenital heart defect. The chain links TRBV7-9 to TRBJ2-7; 8 nucleotides align to TRBD1. The CDR3 loop is CASSLPPYRGAAYEQYF. CDR3 coding DNA: TGTGCCAGCAGCTTACCTCCCTACAGGGGGGCTGCCTACGAGCAGTACTTC.